This T cell receptor (beta chain) derives from a study of shared clonotypes between healthy human individuals (dated by TCRdb to the early 2020s). With respect to the entire study: The cohort included a few men and a couple of women between 18 and 49 years of age. Per donor, three plates each were used for CD4 naive and CD4 memory, two for CD8 naive, and one for CD8 memory. Blood TCR repertoires of 5 or 6 healthy adults were deeply sequenced to estimate repertoire size and the extent of clonotype sharing between individuals. To increase sequencing depth and limit assay-specific biases, TCR repertoire library preparation and sequencing were carried out by different laboratories using diverse techniques. Leukapheresis yielded between about 0.8 and 8.9 billion PBMCs per donor.

CDR1 and CDR2 were assigned from the germline V gene as LGHNA and YSLEER. The CDR3 starts with the cysteine, ends with the phenylalanine, and has 15 residues. Only the CDR3 portion is preserved as DNA: 45 bases, with reading frame beginning at the first base. V is cut by 2 bases and J by 0 bases, and the space between the germline ends is 8 bases. Donors were healthy HIV-negative adults with no recently reported acute infections or vaccinations. Every donor was a Caucasian adult residing in Nashville, Tennessee, USA. Magnetic negative selection was used to enrich CD4+ T cells, after which naive cells were positively selected on CD45RA and the negative fraction became the memory subset. Blood was collected by leukapheresis, and PBMCs were isolated by Ficoll-Histopaque density gradient centrifugation and then cryopreserved in liquid nitrogen vapor phase. Analytical flow cytometry was used to check the purity and quantity of each magnetically sorted T cell population. From each sorted fraction, genomic DNA was isolated and quantified by UV absorbance on a Nanodrop 2000c.

Using the deep immunoSEQ assay, TCR CDR3 regions were amplified from genomic DNA by multiplex PCR. Extracted genomic DNA from each cell subset was distributed evenly across all wells of several immunoSEQ 96-well plates, and each plate was treated as a replicate. For sorted subsets, 200 ng of genomic DNA, equivalent to 25,000 to 35,000 T cell genomes, went into each replicate PCR. Purified libraries were measured with a Qubit 3.0 fluorometer, size-checked on a Bioanalyzer 2100, and measured again with the KAPA Library Quantification kit. Each immunoSEQ 96-well plate was sequenced on its own single-read 150-cycle Illumina NextSeq 550 flow cell. As for how the authors treated the data: Because the immunoSEQ output held only junctional sequences and lacked quality scores, the filtering could not match the filtering applied to full-length reads. To assign V/J genes and CDR3, sequences were annotated against IMGT germline references using PyIR, a Python wrapper for IgBLAST v1.9. Reads were removed for weak V/J assignments (E-value above 1e-6), missing CDR3, stop codons, out-of-frame junctions, or ambiguous translated residues. V3J clonotypes were defined by identical inferred V gene, J gene, and CDR3 amino acid sequence. Percentage overlap between repertoires was computed as shared unique clonotypes divided by the size of the smaller repertoire. Repertoire richness was assessed with RTK rarefaction, the Chao1 estimator, and Recon v2.1 estimates of unobserved clonotypes. OLGA was used to compute generation probabilities for all TCRbeta clonotypes that the gDNA method yielded from a few donors. TCRdb's version of the immuneACCESS table is confined to in-frame rearrangements and falls short of the full clone set. An unresolved V gene accounts for under half of the shortfall where checked; the remainder is of unknown origin. That table supplies the V and J calls and clone size; D and trimming were determined from the DNA. In this sample the table shows millions of clones, around nine tenths of which occur a single time. In total, the top ten clones hold roughly 0.14% of the sample.

The paper as a whole reports these results and caveats: Higher generation probabilities were observed for clonotypes shared by all four sorted-subset donors than for non-shared clonotypes. Even with the large sequencing depth, rarefaction of the sorted-subset datasets indicated that sequencing was incomplete. About 5% of naive CD4, 3.5% of naive CD8, roughly 2.5% of memory CD4, and over 0.35% of memory CD8 clonotypes were shared across a few donors. The genetic and exposure-history diversity represented was limited by the small number of donors. Larger estimated clonotype richness was generally found for naive subsets than for memory subsets. Pairwise subsampling indicated that sequencing depth was expected to affect the degree of clonotype sharing among donors. Sampling was restricted to blood, and TCR repertoires in tissues likely differ from the TCR repertoires found in blood.

This clone was counted once. Its antigen remains undetermined. Base qualities are not provided; no much larger clone lies one nucleotide away. The V and J genes are TRBV4-3 and TRBJ2-1; the D segment cannot be called with confidence. The receptor comes from a man aged 18 to 29 in good health. Sequenced input: naive CD4+ T cells sorted from blood. The sample's cell subset or site, from its label and the paper: CD45RA+ positively selected. The CDR3 sequence is CASSQLGGSYNEQFF. The sequenced DNA is TGCGCCAGCAGCCAATTGGGTGGCTCCTACAATGAGCAGTTCTTC.